These T cell receptor beta chains were read from a single sample in a study of low-dose radiotherapy and immunotherapy resistance in tumors. In TCRdb, the reads were re-called with MiXCR into one record per CDR3 protein. The sample lists approximately 91,000 distinct CDR3 sequences; about 20% were seen once. Material: PBMCs, obtained after low-dose radiotherapy plus immunotherapy. Every receptor here comes from a female donor with ovarian cancer. Each CDR3 is given with its conserved first and last residue. The order of the fields is CDR3 DNA, CDR3 protein, V gene, D gene, J gene, clone size. A D gene is named only where the DNA matches it firmly. The size field is filled for only some rows; it gives once, few, many or a size class.

cdr3_nt: TGTGCCAGCAGCTTGGGGCTACCTACCTACGAGCAGTACTTC
cdr3_aa: CASSLGLPTYEQYF
v_call: TRBV5-5
d_call: -
j_call: TRBJ2-7
clone_size: many

cdr3_nt: TGTGCCTGGAGTGGGACCCAGAGGAAAGAGACCCAGTACTTC
cdr3_aa: CAWSGTQRKETQYF
v_call: TRBV30
d_call: -
j_call: TRBJ2-5
clone_size: many

cdr3_nt: TGCAGTGCTAGGGACAGCAATAAAATGAACACTGAAGCTTTCTTT
cdr3_aa: CSARDSNKMNTEAFF
v_call: TRBV20-1
d_call: -
j_call: TRBJ1-1
clone_size: many

cdr3_nt: TGTGCCAGCAGTTTCTGTCTAAACCGGGACAGGGTCTTCTACGAGCAGTACTTC
cdr3_aa: CASSFCLNRDRVFYEQYF
v_call: TRBV28
d_call: TRBD1
j_call: TRBJ2-7
clone_size: -

cdr3_nt: TGTGCCAGCAGTTACGACCGACAGGGGATCAATGGCTACACCTTC
cdr3_aa: CASSYDRQGINGYTF
v_call: TRBV6-2/TRBV6-3
d_call: TRBD1
j_call: TRBJ1-2
clone_size: many

cdr3_nt: TGCAGCATTGGGGTCAGGGGGGGCTACACCTTC
cdr3_aa: CSIGVRGGYTF
v_call: TRBV29-1
d_call: TRBD1
j_call: TRBJ1-2
clone_size: many

cdr3_nt: TGTGCCAGCTCACGCGAGACTAGCGGGGGAGAGACCCAGTACTTC
cdr3_aa: CASSRETSGGETQYF
v_call: TRBV18
d_call: TRBD2
j_call: TRBJ2-5
clone_size: few

cdr3_nt: TGCAGCGTAACCGGGACAGGGGCGGGGTATGGCTACACCTTC
cdr3_aa: CSVTGTGAGYGYTF
v_call: TRBV20-1
d_call: TRBD1
j_call: TRBJ1-2
clone_size: many

cdr3_nt: TGTGCCAGCAGCCCGCGTTGGAGCGGGACAGATACGCAGTATTTT
cdr3_aa: CASSPRWSGTDTQYF
v_call: TRBV3-1
d_call: -
j_call: TRBJ2-3
clone_size: many

cdr3_nt: TGTGCCAGCAGCCAAGAACTCACCGGGGAGCTGTTTTTT
cdr3_aa: CASSQELTGELFF
v_call: TRBV14
d_call: -
j_call: TRBJ2-2
clone_size: many

cdr3_nt: TGTGCCAGCCTAGCAGGGACAAGCTCCTACAATGAGCAGTTCTTC
cdr3_aa: CASLAGTSSYNEQFF
v_call: TRBV6-6
d_call: -
j_call: TRBJ2-1
clone_size: many

cdr3_nt: TGCAGTGCGGGGGACAGGGAAAATACGCAGTATTTT
cdr3_aa: CSAGDRENTQYF
v_call: TRBV20-1
d_call: TRBD1
j_call: TRBJ2-3
clone_size: many

cdr3_nt: TGCAGTGCTAGAGCGCGGGGCCCAAATTCACCCCTCCACTTT
cdr3_aa: CSARARGPNSPLHF
v_call: TRBV20-1
d_call: -
j_call: TRBJ1-6
clone_size: -

cdr3_nt: TGTGCCAGCAGTCCCGTCACAGGCCTCAAAAACATTCAGTACTTC
cdr3_aa: CASSPVTGLKNIQYF
v_call: TRBV28
d_call: -
j_call: TRBJ2-4
clone_size: many

cdr3_nt: TGTGCCAGCTCTCGATCTAGCGGGGGCCCCACAGATACGCAGTATTTT
cdr3_aa: CASSRSSGGPTDTQYF
v_call: TRBV18
d_call: TRBD2
j_call: TRBJ2-3
clone_size: many

cdr3_nt: TGTGCCAGCAGCTTAGAGGGGGCCTACAATGAGCAGTTCTTC
cdr3_aa: CASSLEGAYNEQFF
v_call: TRBV12-3/TRBV12-4
d_call: -
j_call: TRBJ2-1
clone_size: many

cdr3_nt: TGTGCCACCTCCCTGACAGGGAGGGAGAGAAGCAATCAGCCCCAGCATTTT
cdr3_aa: CATSLTGRERSNQPQHF
v_call: TRBV28
d_call: TRBD1
j_call: TRBJ1-5
clone_size: many

cdr3_nt: TGTGCCAGCAGCCGAAGCGGGGCGGGGGATACGCAGTATTTT
cdr3_aa: CASSRSGAGDTQYF
v_call: TRBV7-6
d_call: TRBD2
j_call: TRBJ2-3
clone_size: many

cdr3_nt: TGTGCCAGCTCACCAAGTTCGGGGCTGGACACTGAAGCTTTCTTT
cdr3_aa: CASSPSSGLDTEAFF
v_call: TRBV18
d_call: -
j_call: TRBJ1-1
clone_size: few

cdr3_nt: TGTGCCAGCAGCAAAGACAGGAGCCACACCGGGGAGCTGTTTTTT
cdr3_aa: CASSKDRSHTGELFF
v_call: TRBV7-2
d_call: -
j_call: TRBJ2-2
clone_size: few

cdr3_nt: TGCAGTGCTAGGACAAAGCGGGAGGGCCCCTACAATGAGCAGTTCTTC
cdr3_aa: CSARTKREGPYNEQFF
v_call: TRBV20-1
d_call: TRBD2
j_call: TRBJ2-1
clone_size: many

cdr3_nt: TGTGCCAGCAGCCCAAGGCAGGGGGCAACAGATACGCAGTATTTT
cdr3_aa: CASSPRQGATDTQYF
v_call: TRBV11-3
d_call: TRBD1
j_call: TRBJ2-3
clone_size: many

cdr3_nt: TGTGCCAGCAGCGCCCAACGAAACGAGCCCCAGCATTTT
cdr3_aa: CASSAQRNEPQHF
v_call: TRBV2
d_call: -
j_call: TRBJ1-5
clone_size: many

cdr3_nt: TGCGCCAGCAGCGTCGGACAGGCCGGGACTAGCGACGAGCAGTTCTTC
cdr3_aa: CASSVGQAGTSDEQFF
v_call: TRBV5-1
d_call: TRBD2
j_call: TRBJ2-1
clone_size: many

cdr3_nt: TGCGCCAGCAGCTTCGGGACGGGGGGCACCTATAATTCACCCCTCCACTTT
cdr3_aa: CASSFGTGGTYNSPLHF
v_call: TRBV5-1
d_call: -
j_call: TRBJ1-6
clone_size: many

cdr3_nt: TGTGCCAGCAGCCAAGGACAGGGGGCGAGTGAAAAACTGTTTTTT
cdr3_aa: CASSQGQGASEKLFF
v_call: TRBV7-9
d_call: TRBD1
j_call: TRBJ1-4
clone_size: many

cdr3_nt: TGCAGTGCAACAGAAGGTCCGGGACAGCCCCAGCATTTT
cdr3_aa: CSATEGPGQPQHF
v_call: TRBV20-1
d_call: -
j_call: TRBJ1-5
clone_size: many

cdr3_nt: TGTGCCACCAGCGTTTTCGATGAGCAGTTCTTC
cdr3_aa: CATSVFDEQFF
v_call: TRBV24-1
d_call: -
j_call: TRBJ2-1
clone_size: medium-sized

cdr3_nt: TGCGCCAGCAGCCCGCTTACAGGGGGCCCAAATCAGCCCCAGCATTTT
cdr3_aa: CASSPLTGGPNQPQHF
v_call: TRBV5-1
d_call: TRBD1
j_call: TRBJ1-5
clone_size: many

cdr3_nt: TGTGCCAGTAGTATAGTGGTCCACGGGGGAGAGACCCAGTACTTC
cdr3_aa: CASSIVVHGGETQYF
v_call: TRBV19
d_call: -
j_call: TRBJ2-5
clone_size: many

cdr3_nt: TGTGCCAGCAGCCACAGACAGGACGCGGGCGAGCAGTACTTC
cdr3_aa: CASSHRQDAGEQYF
v_call: TRBV7-6
d_call: -
j_call: TRBJ2-7
clone_size: many

cdr3_nt: TGTGCCAGCAGCCAAGACGGAAGGAGGGATCAGCCCCAGCATTTT
cdr3_aa: CASSQDGRRDQPQHF
v_call: TRBV3-1
d_call: -
j_call: TRBJ1-5
clone_size: many

cdr3_nt: TGTGCCAGCAGCAAATTAAGCGGGGGGGATAAAGAGACCCAGTACTTC
cdr3_aa: CASSKLSGGDKETQYF
v_call: TRBV4-2
d_call: TRBD2
j_call: TRBJ2-5
clone_size: -

cdr3_nt: TGTGCCAGCAGTTTCGGCGGGAGAAGTCCCTACAATGAGCAGTTCTTC
cdr3_aa: CASSFGGRSPYNEQFF
v_call: TRBV12-3/TRBV12-4
d_call: TRBD2
j_call: TRBJ2-1
clone_size: many

cdr3_nt: TGTGCCACCGCAACAGGCTATGGCTACACCTTC
cdr3_aa: CATATGYGYTF
v_call: TRBV19
d_call: -
j_call: TRBJ1-2
clone_size: -

cdr3_nt: TGTGCCAGCAGCCCCAATCCGGGGGCTAGCGGGATAGTGGAGCAGTACTTC
cdr3_aa: CASSPNPGASGIVEQYF
v_call: TRBV7-2
d_call: TRBD2
j_call: TRBJ2-7
clone_size: medium-sized

cdr3_nt: TGCCTTTCTCTGGCGGGCGGTTGTGAAGAGACCCAGTACTTC
cdr3_aa: CLSLAGGCEETQYF
v_call: TRBV10-3
d_call: -
j_call: TRBJ2-5
clone_size: -

cdr3_nt: TGTGCCAGCAGCCAAGTGGTCGGGCCGTACGAGCAGTACTTC
cdr3_aa: CASSQVVGPYEQYF
v_call: TRBV3-1
d_call: -
j_call: TRBJ2-7
clone_size: -

cdr3_nt: TGTGCCACCAGCAGAGGTGGACGGCGCACAGATACGCAGTATTTT
cdr3_aa: CATSRGGRRTDTQYF
v_call: TRBV15
d_call: -
j_call: TRBJ2-3
clone_size: many

cdr3_nt: TGCGCCAGCAGCCAAGATTTAGGGGGGGTGGCATCTGGGGCCAACGTCCTGACTTTC
cdr3_aa: CASSQDLGGVASGANVLTF
v_call: TRBV4-3
d_call: -
j_call: TRBJ2-6
clone_size: many

cdr3_nt: TGCAGCGTTGAAAACAGGGCTAACTATGGCTACACCTTC
cdr3_aa: CSVENRANYGYTF
v_call: TRBV29-1
d_call: -
j_call: TRBJ1-2
clone_size: many

cdr3_nt: TGTGCCAGCAGTCCCGGGACTAGCCCCTACAATGAGCAGTTCTTC
cdr3_aa: CASSPGTSPYNEQFF
v_call: TRBV27
d_call: TRBD2
j_call: TRBJ2-1
clone_size: many

cdr3_nt: TGTGCCTGGACCTGGGGGGCGAAGGGTGAGCAGTTCTTC
cdr3_aa: CAWTWGAKGEQFF
v_call: TRBV30
d_call: -
j_call: TRBJ2-1
clone_size: many

cdr3_nt: TGTGCCAGCAGCTTAGTCGGACGGAACAGCTATGGCTACACCTTC
cdr3_aa: CASSLVGRNSYGYTF
v_call: TRBV7-9
d_call: -
j_call: TRBJ1-2
clone_size: many

cdr3_nt: TGTGCCAGCAGTTTTTGGAATTCACCCCTCCACTTT
cdr3_aa: CASSFWNSPLHF
v_call: TRBV12-3/TRBV12-4
d_call: -
j_call: TRBJ1-6
clone_size: many

cdr3_nt: TGCAGTGCGAATAGCGGGGGAGTATTGATTGAGCAGTACTTC
cdr3_aa: CSANSGGVLIEQYF
v_call: TRBV20-1
d_call: TRBD2
j_call: TRBJ2-7
clone_size: few

cdr3_nt: TGTGCCAGCAGAGCCGGGACAGGCCACAATGAGCAGTTCTTC
cdr3_aa: CASRAGTGHNEQFF
v_call: TRBV25-1
d_call: TRBD1
j_call: TRBJ2-1
clone_size: many

cdr3_nt: TGTGCCAGTAGTCAGGGACAGAACCTCAACTATGGCTACACCTTC
cdr3_aa: CASSQGQNLNYGYTF
v_call: TRBV19
d_call: TRBD1
j_call: TRBJ1-2
clone_size: many